The rows below give T cell receptor beta chains drawn from one sample of a study of shared clonotypes between healthy human individuals. Sequenced by immunoSEQ multiplex PCR; TCRdb stores in-frame clones only, minus some. This repertoire shows approximately 2.1 million clones, 90% to 95% found once; its top ten account for 0.39%. Sequencing used naive CD4+ T cells from PBMCs. These TCRs come from a man younger than 30 in good health. Some clones in this sample may be carry-over from other donors' samples. The CDR3 runs from the conserved cysteine through the conserved F or W. Fields, in order: J gene, D gene, V gene, CDR3 DNA, CDR3 protein. The D gene is left open where the match is weak.

j_call: TRBJ2-1; d_call: TRBD2; v_call: TRBV10-3; cdr3_nt: TGTGCCATCAGTGGGAGGACTAGCGGGAGCAATGAGCAGTTCTTC; cdr3_aa: CAISGRTSGSNEQFF
j_call: TRBJ1-2; d_call: TRBD1; v_call: TRBV28; cdr3_nt: TGTGCCAGCAGTCCCCGGACAGGGGGAACGCGAGGCTACACCTTC; cdr3_aa: CASSPRTGGTRGYTF
j_call: TRBJ1-1; d_call: NA; v_call: TRBV7-8; cdr3_nt: TGTGCCAGCAGCCCCTTTATAGTGAACACTGAAGCTTTCTTT; cdr3_aa: CASSPFIVNTEAFF
j_call: TRBJ1-2; d_call: NA; v_call: TRBV19; cdr3_nt: TGTGCCAGTAGTACCAGGGAAAGCTATGGCTACACCTTC; cdr3_aa: CASSTRESYGYTF
j_call: TRBJ2-7; d_call: NA; v_call: TRBV28; cdr3_nt: TGTGCCAGCAGCCCCCGGGACCGAAGGGCCAACGAGCAGTACTTC; cdr3_aa: CASSPRDRRANEQYF
j_call: TRBJ2-5; d_call: NA; v_call: TRBV5-1; cdr3_nt: TGCGCCAGCAGCCCAGGGACGGCAAACCAAGAGACCCAGTACTTC; cdr3_aa: CASSPGTANQETQYF
j_call: TRBJ1-1; d_call: NA; v_call: TRBV27; cdr3_nt: TGTGCCAGCAGCTCGATGACAGGGAACACTGAAGCTTTCTTT; cdr3_aa: CASSSMTGNTEAFF
j_call: TRBJ1-2; d_call: NA; v_call: TRBV5-6; cdr3_nt: TGTGCCAGCAGTCTGGCGGGGTATGGCTACACCTTC; cdr3_aa: CASSLAGYGYTF
j_call: TRBJ2-3; d_call: NA; v_call: TRBV28; cdr3_nt: TGTGCCAGCAGTACCCCTGGCGGGATATCAGATACGCAGTATTTT; cdr3_aa: CASSTPGGISDTQYF
j_call: TRBJ2-4; d_call: TRBD2; v_call: TRBV6-5; cdr3_nt: TGTGCCAGCAGTCCAGATAGCGGGAGGGACATTCAGTACTTC; cdr3_aa: CASSPDSGRDIQYF